The rows below give T cell receptor beta chains drawn from one sample of a study of human T cells and chemical hapten exposure. TCRdb independently ran MiXCR on the RACE reads; one entry per CDR3 protein. This table has a few hundred thousand distinct CDR3 sequences, roughly 7.4% appearing once. The source was whole blood, collected in connection with sensitization to the hapten diphenylcyclopropenone (DPC). The origin of the receptors is a man between 18 and 29 years old with alopecia areata. Some clones in this sample may be carry-over from other donors' samples. Each CDR3 is given with its conserved first and last residue. D genes are given only for firm matches.

16 | TRBV28 | - | CASRGTRDSPTYEQYF
12 | TRBV6-6 | - | CASAPTGHEQFF
12 | TRBV6-6 | - | CASSYIPDTQYF
12 | TRBV7-2 | - | CASSLGLQRQFF
15 | TRBV10-3 | TRBD1 | CAISLLGQGANEQYF
16 | TRBV12-3/TRBV12-4 | TRBD1 | CASAPGQGPSNQPQHF
13 | TRBV29-1 | TRBD1 | CSVEGDRYNEQFF
16 | TRBV28 | TRBD2 | CASSFWKTGGIYEQYF
14 | TRBV10-3 | - | CAISESSGGAEQYF
15 | TRBV15 | - | CATRKRPAANYGYTF
15 | TRBV12-3/TRBV12-4 | - | CASSPRGVGKNIQYF
15 | TRBV7-6 | TRBD1 | CASSLQTGWNTEAFF
19 | TRBV10-3 | - | CAISEYSGTGSSGANVLTF
20 | TRBV4-3 | - | CASSQALGRTTSSYNSPLHF
14 | TRBV20-1 | TRBD2 | CSAHSGGNTGELFF
14 | TRBV27 | - | CASSLIGSATEAFF
13 | TRBV29-1 | TRBD1 | CSVVAGGLTEAFF
16 | TRBV12-3/TRBV12-4 | - | CASSSSTGTHTGELFF
13 | TRBV29-1 | TRBD1 | CSARQGANTEAFF
16 | TRBV2 | TRBD1 | CASRETGGRAYNEQFF
14 | TRBV7-9 | - | CASSLQQGDEKLFF
16 | TRBV6-1 | TRBD2 | CASSGRKRGGIYEQFF
15 | TRBV7-9 | - | CASRRTDGPTDTQYF
13 | TRBV4-2 | - | CASRGAGGAEAFF
15 | TRBV4-1 | TRBD1 | CASSQEPTGRTEAFF
11 | TRBV6-2/TRBV6-3 | - | CASGERTAQHF
14 | TRBV3-1 | - | CASSQDLIAYGYTF
15 | TRBV5-6 | - | CASSVGRRANYGYTF
13 | TRBV6-5 | - | CASRGPYNSPLHF
15 | TRBV5-1 | TRBD2 | CASSLSGGHTDTQYF
15 | TRBV7-9 | - | CASSTYITTNEKLFF
11 | TRBV20-1 | - | CSASPSTEAFF
13 | TRBV25-1 | - | CASSAGPNQPQHF
15 | TRBV24-1 | - | CATSLTGGAMNEQFF
16 | TRBV7-3 | TRBD2 | CASSFGERGNYNEQFF
16 | TRBV4-1 | TRBD1 | CASSQVGTVAKNIQYF
16 | TRBV10-3 | - | CAIRPIGTSGANVLTF
14 | TRBV27 | - | CASSPNGRIYGYTF
15 | TRBV20-1 | TRBD1 | CSARDSGGGIAEAFF
11 | TRBV6-2/TRBV6-3 | - | CASRSGSEQYF
16 | TRBV4-2 | - | CASSQDGTKRADTQYF
16 | TRBV7-8 | TRBD2 | CASSSPGLAGEETQYF
14 | TRBV5-8 | - | CASSLPGLDYEQYF
15 | TRBV4-1 | - | CASSQVVSGNQPQHF